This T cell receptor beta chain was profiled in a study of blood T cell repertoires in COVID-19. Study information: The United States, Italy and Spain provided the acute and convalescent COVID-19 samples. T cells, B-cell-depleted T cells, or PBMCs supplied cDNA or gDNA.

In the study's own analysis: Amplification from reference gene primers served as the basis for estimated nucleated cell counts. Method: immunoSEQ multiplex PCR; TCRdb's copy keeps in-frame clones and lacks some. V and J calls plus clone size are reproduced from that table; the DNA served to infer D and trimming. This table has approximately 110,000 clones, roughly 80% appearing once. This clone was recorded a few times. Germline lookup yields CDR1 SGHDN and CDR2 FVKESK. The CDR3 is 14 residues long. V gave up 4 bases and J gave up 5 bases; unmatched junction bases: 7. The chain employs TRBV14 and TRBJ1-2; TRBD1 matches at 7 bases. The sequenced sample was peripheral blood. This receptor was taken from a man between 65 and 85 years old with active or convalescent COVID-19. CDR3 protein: CASSPQTGIYGYTF. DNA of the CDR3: TGTGCCAGCAGCCCTCAGACAGGGATATATGGCTACACCTTC.